Presented here are 14 T cell receptor beta chains from one specimen sequenced in a study of CD8+CD57+ T cells in acquired aplastic anemia. Patients picked for sequencing had shown CD8+CD57+ cell expansion detected by flow cytometry. Genomic DNA served as template for TCR beta VDJ and CDR3 profiling. In TCRdb, the reads were re-called with MiXCR into one record per CDR3 protein. Among approximately 170,000 distinct CDR3 sequences, roughly 50% were seen once, and the ten largest hold under 3.5%. Sequenced sample: sorted CD4+, CD8+, or CD8+CD57+ T cells (not recorded which) from PBMCs. The receptors shown here come from a human donor with aplastic anemia.

This clonotype was recorded at least ten times. The V gene is TRBV20-1, the J gene TRBJ1-1; 8 bases map to TRBD1. Per the germline V gene, CDR1 is DFQATT and CDR2 is SNEGSKA (reference sequence). The J segment lost 5 bases and the V segment lost 0 bases, leaving 5 bases of the junction unmatched. This CDR3 is 14 amino acids long. The CDR3 DNA reads TGCAGTGCTAGAGATTACAGGGGGGAAACTGAAGCTTTCTTT. As protein: CSARDYRGETEAFF.

In its sample, this clonotype was seen many times. The rearrangement links TRBV6-6 to TRBJ2-7; no firm D call. CDR1 MNHNY and CDR2 SVGAGI come from the germline V gene (reference sequence). V lost 1 base and J lost 5, with 12 bases in between. The CDR3 consists of 14 residues. CDR3 protein: CASSYLGIQDEQYF. CDR3 DNA sequence: TGTGCCAGCAGTTACTTGGGAATTCAAGACGAGCAGTACTTC.

The sample holds a few counts of this clonotype. CDR3 in DNA: TGTGCCAGCAGCGGGGCCCTCCGGGGCACTGAAGCTTTCTTT. Translation gives CASSGALRGTEAFF. The chain has TRBV5-8 and TRBJ1-1, with a tentative D call TRBD1 (5 bases). The germline CDR1 and CDR2 sequences are SGHTS and YDEGEE. V was trimmed by 4 bases and J by 4 bases, leaving 14 bases between them. The CDR3 consists of 14 residues.

This clonotype was seen many times. The chain has TRBV20-1 and TRBJ1-1, with no clear D. Trimming pared 4 bases from V and 4 bases from J, leaving 13 bases between. The germline CDR1 and CDR2 sequences are DFQATT and SNEGSKA (reference sequence). The CDR3 length is 13 residues. CDR3 nucleotide sequence: TGCAGTGCTACGCCCGGCCCGGGCACTGAAGCTTTCTTT. Translation: CSATPGPGTEAFF.

This clonotype was seen only a few times. This chain uses TRBV15 with TRBJ1-5, with D perhaps TRBD1 (6 bases). V was cut by 3 bases and J by 1 base, with 13 bases left in between. Germline CDR1 and CDR2: LNHNV and YYDKDF (reference sequence). The CDR3 totals 16 residues. This CDR3 is CATSSPSGGSNQPQHF. For the CDR3, the DNA is TGTGCCACCAGCAGCCCCTCCGGGGGCAGCAATCAGCCCCAGCATTTT.

V and J are TRBV9 and TRBJ2-3, with 7 positions matching TRBD2. This CDR3 region has 14 residues. The junction had 0 bases not matched to a gene; V was cut back by 2 bases and J by 0 bases. Germline loops: CDR1 SGDLS, CDR2 YYNGEE. The CDR3 loop is CASSVGGSTDTQYF. CDR3 sequence (DNA): TGTGCCAGCAGCGTGGGGGGGAGCACAGATACGCAGTATTTT.

J is TRBJ1-1 and V is TRBV25-1, with D tentatively TRBD1 (6 bases). The CDR3 is 12 residues long. CDR1 is MGHDK, CDR2 SYGVNS, per germline. DNA for the CDR3: TGTGCTAGACAGGACAGGAACACTGAAGCTTTCTTT. Protein: CARQDRNTEAFF. The whole variable domain, filled in from reference TRBV25-1 and TRBJ1-1, reads EADIYQTPRYLVIGTGKKITLECSQTMGHDKMYWYQQDPGMELHLIHYSYGVNSTEKGDLSSESTVSRIRTEHFPLTLESARPSHTSQYLCARQDRNTEAFFGQGTRLTVV.

The chain recombines TRBV15 with TRBJ2-3; D is possibly TRBD2 (6 bases). The CDR3 has 13 amino acids. The V end was cut by 3 bases, the J end by 3 bases, with 7 bases between. The germline gives CDR1 LNHNV, CDR2 YYDKDF (reference sequence). CDR3 region: CATSSGGTDTQYF. Written as DNA, the CDR3 is TGTGCCACCAGCAGTGGGGGGACAGATACGCAGTATTTT.

This clonotype showed up just a few times. The CDR3 region is CSATTGYEQYF. The CDR3 nucleotides are TGCAGTGCTACAACAGGGTACGAGCAGTACTTC. The chain links TRBV20-1 to TRBJ2-7, with a possible D match to TRBD1 (6 bases). Trimming left V 4 bases short and J 4 bases short, with 8 bases between. The germline V gene has CDR1 DFQATT and CDR2 SNEGSKA (reference sequence). The CDR3 consists of 11 residues.

This chain uses TRBV29-1 with TRBJ2-3; either TRBD1 or TRBD2 may fit D (5 bases each). This CDR3 has 13 amino acids. CDR1 is SQVTM, CDR2 ANQGSEA, per germline. Trimming stripped 7 bases from V and 4 bases from J, with 15 bases between. The CDR3 is CSATWRGADTQYF. CDR3 DNA: TGCAGCGCCACTTGGAGAGGGGCAGATACGCAGTATTTT.

This clonotype was observed a handful of times. The chain is built from TRBV3-1 and TRBJ1-2; 10 bases align to TRBD1. The germline CDR1 and CDR2 sequences are LGHDT and YNNKEL (reference sequence). The CDR3 runs to 15 residues. Trimming took 2 bases from V and 6 from J; bases not matched to a gene: 6. The CDR3 DNA follows: TGTGCCAGCAGCCAACCTGACAGGGGGCCTCATGGCTACACCTTC. This gives the protein CASSQPDRGPHGYTF.

This clonotype has at least ten counts. V gene TRBV2 combines with J gene TRBJ1-2, with D possibly TRBD1 on 6 matching bases. The CDR3 sequence is 13 residues long. Trimming removed 9 bases at V and 2 bases at J, with 13 bases between. Germline-derived CDR1 and CDR2 are SNHLY and FYNNEI. The CDR3 coding sequence is TGTGCCAGACTCAGGGGACCAAACTATGGCTACACCTTC. Its protein is CARLRGPNYGYTF.

Comment on this clonotype: One end of the junction does not line up with germline, which may come from a read error. The chain is built from TRBV15 and TRBJ2-3, with TRBD2 matching 7 bases. The V gene's germline CDR1 is LNHNV and CDR2 YYDKDF (reference sequence). The CDR3 has 15 amino acids. CDR3 residues: CASSPQAGTLNEQYF. CDR3 sequence (DNA): TGTGCCAGCAGCCCCCAAGCGGGAACACTCAATGAGCAGTATTTT. Filled out from reference TRBV15 and TRBJ2-3, the complete variable domain reads DAMVIQNPRYQVTQFGKPVTLSCSQTLNHNVMYWYQQKSSQAPKLLFHYYDKDFNNEADTPDNFQSRRPNTSFCFLDIRSPGLGDTAMYLCASSPQAGTLNEQYFGPGTRLTVL.

In this sample, this clonotype turned up many times. CDR3 sequence: CSASDAYEQYV. The DNA of the CDR3 is TGCAGTGCTTCCGATGCCTACGAGCAGTACGTC. The rearrangement uses TRBV20-1 and TRBJ2-7; D remains unclear. In germline, CDR1 is DFQATT, CDR2 SNEGSKA (reference sequence). Trimming pared 5 bases from V and 2 bases from J, leaving 7 bases between. CDR3 length: 11 residues.